These T cell receptor beta chains were read from a single sample in a study of CD8 T cell repertoires and HIV-1 epitope variants. The assay was immunoSEQ multiplex PCR, and TCRdb's table has in-frame clones only and misses some. The profile shows 2,000 to 3,000 clones, around 65% of them singletons. Their antigen targets remain unknown. The sequenced material came from cultured CD8+ T cells derived from PBMCs. The receptor set was obtained from a male donor with HIV. CDR3s include the opening cysteine and the closing phenylalanine or tryptophan. A D gene is named only where the DNA matches it firmly. Where a row states a size, it is once, few, many or the class of an expanded clone; other rows omit it.

v_call: TRBV14; d_call: TRBD2; j_call: TRBJ2-1; clone_size: few; cdr3_length: 13; cdr3_nt: TGTGCCAGCAGGCTAGCGGGAGAAGGTGAGCAGTTCTTC; cdr3_aa: CASRLAGEGEQFF
v_call: TRBV6-1; d_call: .; j_call: TRBJ2-7; clone_size: .; cdr3_length: 15; cdr3_nt: TGTGCCAGCAGTGAAGATGGAGGGGGGATGTGGGAGCAGTACTTC; cdr3_aa: CASSEDGGGMWEQYF
v_call: TRBV10-1; d_call: .; j_call: TRBJ2-3; clone_size: .; cdr3_length: 15; cdr3_nt: TGCGCCAGCAGTGAGTTGGGGGGGCCGGGAGATACGCAGTATTTT; cdr3_aa: CASSELGGPGDTQYF
v_call: TRBV5-1; d_call: .; j_call: TRBJ2-1; clone_size: .; cdr3_length: 13; cdr3_nt: TGCGCCAGCAGCTTAACCGGGGCCCATGAGCAGTTCTTC; cdr3_aa: CASSLTGAHEQFF
v_call: TRBV27; d_call: TRBD1; j_call: TRBJ2-1; clone_size: .; cdr3_length: 13; cdr3_nt: TGTGCCAGCAGTGCAACAGGGGTCAATGAGCAGTTCTTC; cdr3_aa: CASSATGVNEQFF
v_call: TRBV28; d_call: TRBD2; j_call: TRBJ2-1; clone_size: .; cdr3_length: 15; cdr3_nt: TGTGCCAGCAGTTACGGGACTAGCGAATACAATGAGCAGTTCTTC; cdr3_aa: CASSYGTSEYNEQFF
v_call: TRBV2; d_call: TRBD1; j_call: TRBJ2-1; clone_size: few; cdr3_length: 14; cdr3_nt: TGTGCCAGCAGACTAACAGGGGACTACAATGAGCAGTTCTTC; cdr3_aa: CASRLTGDYNEQFF
v_call: TRBV27; d_call: .; j_call: TRBJ2-7; clone_size: once; cdr3_length: 13; cdr3_nt: TGTGCCAGCAGTTTCAGGGGCTCCTACGAGCAGTACTTC; cdr3_aa: CASSFRGSYEQYF
v_call: TRBV5-6; d_call: TRBD1; j_call: TRBJ2-7; clone_size: .; cdr3_length: 15; cdr3_nt: TGTGCCAGCAGCTTGGAGACAGGGGCAACCTACGAGCAGTACTTC; cdr3_aa: CASSLETGATYEQYF
v_call: TRBV25-1; d_call: .; j_call: TRBJ1-5; clone_size: few; cdr3_length: 16; cdr3_nt: TGTGCCAGCAGTGAAGGTACAGGCAGGTCGAATCAGCCCCAGCATTTT; cdr3_aa: CASSEGTGRSNQPQHF
v_call: TRBV28; d_call: TRBD1; j_call: TRBJ2-7; clone_size: once; cdr3_length: 15; cdr3_nt: TGTGCCAGCAGTTTAGGGGACAGGGAGTTCTACGAGCAGTACTTC; cdr3_aa: CASSLGDREFYEQYF
v_call: TRBV29-1; d_call: .; j_call: TRBJ2-1; clone_size: .; cdr3_length: 13; cdr3_nt: TGCAGCGTTGTTCGCCCGTCCTACAATGAGCAGTTCTTC; cdr3_aa: CSVVRPSYNEQFF
v_call: TRBV11-1; d_call: TRBD1; j_call: TRBJ2-7; clone_size: .; cdr3_length: 13; cdr3_nt: TGTGCCAGCAGCTTACAGGGGGCCTACGAGCAGTACTTC; cdr3_aa: CASSLQGAYEQYF
v_call: TRBV5-6; d_call: .; j_call: TRBJ2-7; clone_size: few; cdr3_length: 13; cdr3_nt: TGTGCCAGCAGCAGCGACAGGAGTTACGAGCAGTACTTC; cdr3_aa: CASSSDRSYEQYF
v_call: TRBV4-3; d_call: .; j_call: TRBJ2-7; clone_size: once; cdr3_length: 13; cdr3_nt: TGCGCCAGCAGCTTAGGCCTCGGGGACGAGCAGTACTTC; cdr3_aa: CASSLGLGDEQYF
v_call: TRBV7-9; d_call: .; j_call: TRBJ2-1; clone_size: .; cdr3_length: 18; cdr3_nt: TGTGCCAGCAGCTCCACCGATAGCGTCATCGTCCCCTACAATGAGCAGTTCTTC; cdr3_aa: CASSSTDSVIVPYNEQFF
v_call: TRBV19; d_call: .; j_call: TRBJ1-5; clone_size: few; cdr3_length: 13; cdr3_nt: TGTGCCAGTAGTATAGCCATCCATCAGCCCCAGCATTTT; cdr3_aa: CASSIAIHQPQHF
v_call: TRBV7-2; d_call: .; j_call: TRBJ2-7; clone_size: .; cdr3_length: 14; cdr3_nt: TGTGCCAGCAGCTTAGAAAACAGGGCCCCCGAGCAGTACTTC; cdr3_aa: CASSLENRAPEQYF
v_call: TRBV27; d_call: TRBD1; j_call: TRBJ1-6; clone_size: few; cdr3_length: 11; cdr3_nt: TGTGCCAGCAGTTCCGGGACAGCCCTCCACTTT; cdr3_aa: CASSSGTALHF
v_call: TRBV11-2; d_call: .; j_call: TRBJ2-3; clone_size: .; cdr3_length: 16; cdr3_nt: TGTGCCAGCAGCCAGGAAGGGGACGGAGGCACAGATACGCAGTATTTT; cdr3_aa: CASSQEGDGGTDTQYF
v_call: TRBV30; d_call: TRBD1; j_call: TRBJ1-5; clone_size: .; cdr3_length: 15; cdr3_nt: TGTGCCTGGAGTTCTGGGACAGCCCAGGGGCAGCCCCAGCATTTT; cdr3_aa: CAWSSGTAQGQPQHF
v_call: TRBV27; d_call: TRBD2; j_call: TRBJ2-7; clone_size: .; cdr3_length: 14; cdr3_nt: TGTGCCAGCAGTCTCATAGCGGGAGGGCCCGAGCAGTACTTC; cdr3_aa: CASSLIAGGPEQYF
v_call: TRBV21-1; d_call: .; j_call: TRBJ1-1; clone_size: .; cdr3_length: 11; cdr3_nt: TGTGCCAGCAGTAGAGGCACTGAAGCTTTCTTT; cdr3_aa: CASSRGTEAFF
v_call: TRBV30; d_call: TRBD1; j_call: TRBJ1-1; clone_size: few; cdr3_length: 13; cdr3_nt: TGTGCCTGGAGTGCAGGGACAGGGGATGAAGCTTTCTTT; cdr3_aa: CAWSAGTGDEAFF
v_call: TRBV5-8; d_call: TRBD1; j_call: TRBJ2-5; clone_size: .; cdr3_length: 15; cdr3_nt: TGTGCCAGCAGCTTTGGTCAGGGGGAAGCAGAGACCCAGTACTTC; cdr3_aa: CASSFGQGEAETQYF
v_call: TRBV7-3; d_call: .; j_call: TRBJ2-7; clone_size: .; cdr3_length: 14; cdr3_nt: TGTGCCAGCAGCCCCCAGCAGGGTGACTACGAGCAGTACTTC; cdr3_aa: CASSPQQGDYEQYF
v_call: TRBV11-2; d_call: TRBD1; j_call: TRBJ1-2; clone_size: .; cdr3_length: 15; cdr3_nt: TGTGCCAGCAGCTTGGGACAGGGGGTCCCCAGTGGCTACACCTTC; cdr3_aa: CASSLGQGVPSGYTF
v_call: TRBV6-4; d_call: TRBD2; j_call: TRBJ2-1; clone_size: .; cdr3_length: 15; cdr3_nt: TGTGCCAGCAGTGAAACTAGCGGGGACCAGGATGAGCAGTTCTTC; cdr3_aa: CASSETSGDQDEQFF
v_call: TRBV6-1; d_call: TRBD1; j_call: TRBJ2-6; clone_size: .; cdr3_length: 16; cdr3_nt: TGTGCCAGCAGTGAATCAGGGGGCTCTGGGGCCAACGTCCTGACTTTC; cdr3_aa: CASSESGGSGANVLTF
v_call: TRBV2; d_call: TRBD1; j_call: TRBJ2-7; clone_size: .; cdr3_length: 15; cdr3_nt: TGTGCCAGCAGTGAAGCTGGGCAGGGGGCTTGGGAGCAGTACTTC; cdr3_aa: CASSEAGQGAWEQYF
v_call: TRBV7-2; d_call: .; j_call: TRBJ2-1; clone_size: large; cdr3_length: 13; cdr3_nt: TGTGCCAGCAGCTTAGACGGTGCCAGTGAGCAGTTCTTC; cdr3_aa: CASSLDGASEQFF
v_call: TRBV27; d_call: TRBD1; j_call: TRBJ1-6; clone_size: .; cdr3_length: 15; cdr3_nt: TGTGCCAGCGGTTTATCCGGGACAGGGGTTTCACCCCTCCACTTT; cdr3_aa: CASGLSGTGVSPLHF
v_call: TRBV27; d_call: .; j_call: TRBJ2-1; clone_size: once; cdr3_length: 14; cdr3_nt: TGTGCCAGCAGTCCAATTATTGAACACGATGAGCAGTTCTTC; cdr3_aa: CASSPIIEHDEQFF
v_call: TRBV6-5; d_call: .; j_call: TRBJ1-1; clone_size: .; cdr3_length: 14; cdr3_nt: TGTGCCAGCAGTTACTTGGATATGAACACTGAAGCTTTCTTT; cdr3_aa: CASSYLDMNTEAFF
v_call: TRBV6-1; d_call: .; j_call: TRBJ2-1; clone_size: once; cdr3_length: 11; cdr3_nt: TGTGCCAGCAAGCTCTACAATGAGCAGTTCTTC; cdr3_aa: CASKLYNEQFF
v_call: TRBV10-2; d_call: TRBD2; j_call: TRBJ2-7; clone_size: few; cdr3_length: 16; cdr3_nt: TGCGCCAGCAGTGAGGGACTAGCGGGAGGGCTATACGAGCAGTACTTC; cdr3_aa: CASSEGLAGGLYEQYF
v_call: TRBV7-2; d_call: TRBD2; j_call: TRBJ2-5; clone_size: .; cdr3_length: 16; cdr3_nt: TGTGCCAGCAGCGTACTAGCGGGGGAGACGGAGGAGACCCAGTACTTC; cdr3_aa: CASSVLAGETEETQYF
v_call: TRBV6-5; d_call: .; j_call: TRBJ2-5; clone_size: once; cdr3_length: 14; cdr3_nt: TGTGCCAGCAGTTACTCATGGGTTGAAGAGACCCAGTACTTC; cdr3_aa: CASSYSWVEETQYF
v_call: TRBV6-4; d_call: .; j_call: TRBJ2-1; clone_size: .; cdr3_length: 15; cdr3_nt: TGTGCCAGCAGGAATTATGACACTTCCTACAATGAGCAGTTCTTC; cdr3_aa: CASRNYDTSYNEQFF
v_call: TRBV4-1; d_call: TRBD1; j_call: TRBJ2-7; clone_size: few; cdr3_length: 14; cdr3_nt: TGCGCCAGCAGCCAAGGAGCAGGGGGCTACGAGCAGTACTTC; cdr3_aa: CASSQGAGGYEQYF
v_call: TRBV27; d_call: .; j_call: TRBJ2-1; clone_size: .; cdr3_length: 16; cdr3_nt: TGTGCCAGCAGTTTATTGGTGGGGGGCGTGAACAATGAGCAGTTCTTC; cdr3_aa: CASSLLVGGVNNEQFF
v_call: TRBV10-2; d_call: .; j_call: TRBJ2-5; clone_size: once; cdr3_length: 13; cdr3_nt: TGCGCCAGCAGTGAGGTGGAGGAAGAGACCCAGTACTTC; cdr3_aa: CASSEVEEETQYF